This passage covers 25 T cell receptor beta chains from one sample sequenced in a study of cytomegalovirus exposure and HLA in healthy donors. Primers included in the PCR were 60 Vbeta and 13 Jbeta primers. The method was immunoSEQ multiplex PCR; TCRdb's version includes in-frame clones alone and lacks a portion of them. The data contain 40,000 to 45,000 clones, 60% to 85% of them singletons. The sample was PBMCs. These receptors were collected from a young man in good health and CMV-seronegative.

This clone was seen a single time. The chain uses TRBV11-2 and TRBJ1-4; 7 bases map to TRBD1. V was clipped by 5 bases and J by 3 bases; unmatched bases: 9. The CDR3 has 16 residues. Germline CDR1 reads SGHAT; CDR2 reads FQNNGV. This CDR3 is CASSARGGTANEKLFF. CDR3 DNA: TGTGCCAGCAGCGCCCGTGGGGGGACAGCTAATGAAAAACTGTTTTTT.

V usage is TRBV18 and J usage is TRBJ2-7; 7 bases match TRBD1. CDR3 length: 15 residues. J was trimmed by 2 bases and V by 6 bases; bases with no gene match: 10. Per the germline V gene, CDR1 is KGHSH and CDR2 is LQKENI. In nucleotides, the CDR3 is TGTGCCAGCTCGTCGTTAGGGACAGCAGCCTACGAGCAGTACTTC. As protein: CASSSLGTAAYEQYF.

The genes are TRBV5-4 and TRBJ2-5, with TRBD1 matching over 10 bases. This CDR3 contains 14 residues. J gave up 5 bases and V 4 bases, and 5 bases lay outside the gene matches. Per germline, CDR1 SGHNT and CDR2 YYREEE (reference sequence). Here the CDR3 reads CASSQRTGGETQYF. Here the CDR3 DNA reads TGTGCCAGCAGCCAGCGGACAGGGGGTGAGACCCAGTACTTC.

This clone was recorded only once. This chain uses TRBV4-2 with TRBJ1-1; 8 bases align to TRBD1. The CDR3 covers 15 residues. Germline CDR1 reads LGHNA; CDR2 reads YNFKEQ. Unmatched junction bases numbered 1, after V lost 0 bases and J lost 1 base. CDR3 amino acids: CASSQETGGNTEAFF. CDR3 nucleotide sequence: TGTGCCAGCAGCCAAGAAACAGGGGGGAACACTGAAGCTTTCTTT.

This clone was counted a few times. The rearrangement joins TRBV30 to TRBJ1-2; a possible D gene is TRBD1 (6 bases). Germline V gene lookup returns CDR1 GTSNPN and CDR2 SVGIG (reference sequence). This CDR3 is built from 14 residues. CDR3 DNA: TGTAGCTTGGGCAGGGGAAGCGGTCACTATGGCTACACCTTC. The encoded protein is CSLGRGSGHYGYTF.

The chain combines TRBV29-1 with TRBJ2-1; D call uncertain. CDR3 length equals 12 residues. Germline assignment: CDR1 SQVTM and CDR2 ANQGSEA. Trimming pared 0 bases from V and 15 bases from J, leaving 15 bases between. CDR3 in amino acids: CSVEDTRVTPFF. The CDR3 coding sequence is TGCAGCGTTGAAGACACCCGCGTCACGCCGTTCTTC.

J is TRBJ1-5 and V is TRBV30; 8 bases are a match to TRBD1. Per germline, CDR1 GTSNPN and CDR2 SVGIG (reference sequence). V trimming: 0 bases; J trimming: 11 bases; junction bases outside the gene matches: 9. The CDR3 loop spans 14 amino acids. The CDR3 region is CAWSVGQGRGTQHF. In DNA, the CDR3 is TGTGCCTGGAGTGTAGGACAGGGCCGAGGGACCCAGCATTTT.

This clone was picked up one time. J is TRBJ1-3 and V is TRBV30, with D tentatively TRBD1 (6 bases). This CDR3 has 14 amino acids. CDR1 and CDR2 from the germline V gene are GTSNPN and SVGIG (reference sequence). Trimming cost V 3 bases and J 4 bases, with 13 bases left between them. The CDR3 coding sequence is TGTGCCTGGAGCGAAACAGGGTACGGAAACACCATATATTTT. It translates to CAWSETGYGNTIYF.

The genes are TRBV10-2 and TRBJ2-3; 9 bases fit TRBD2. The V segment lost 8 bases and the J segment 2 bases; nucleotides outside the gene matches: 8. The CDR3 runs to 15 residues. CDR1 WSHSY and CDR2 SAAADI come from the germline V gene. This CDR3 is CASAKTSGNTDTQYF. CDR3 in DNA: TGCGCCAGCGCAAAGACTAGCGGAAACACAGATACGCAGTATTTT.

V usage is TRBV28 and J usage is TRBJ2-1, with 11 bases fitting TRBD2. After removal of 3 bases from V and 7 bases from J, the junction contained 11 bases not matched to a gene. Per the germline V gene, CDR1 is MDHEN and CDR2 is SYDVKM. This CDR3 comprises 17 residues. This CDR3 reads CASSFPWTSGRVNEQFF. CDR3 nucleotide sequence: TGTGCCAGCAGTTTCCCCTGGACTAGCGGGCGGGTAAATGAGCAGTTCTTC.

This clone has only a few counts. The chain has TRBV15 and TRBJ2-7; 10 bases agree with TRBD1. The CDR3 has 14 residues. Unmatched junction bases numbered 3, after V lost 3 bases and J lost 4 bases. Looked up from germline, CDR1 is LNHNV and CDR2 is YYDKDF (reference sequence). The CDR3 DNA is TGTGCCACCAGCAGCGGGACAGGGGTTTACGAGCAGTACTTC. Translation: CATSSGTGVYEQYF.

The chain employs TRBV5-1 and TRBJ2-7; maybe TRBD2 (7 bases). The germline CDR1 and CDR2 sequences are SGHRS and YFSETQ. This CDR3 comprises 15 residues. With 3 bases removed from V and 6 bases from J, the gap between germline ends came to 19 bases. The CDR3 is CASSWGGAGEGEQYF. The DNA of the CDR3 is TGCGCCAGCAGCTGGGGGGGGGCAGGCGAGGGCGAGCAGTACTTC.

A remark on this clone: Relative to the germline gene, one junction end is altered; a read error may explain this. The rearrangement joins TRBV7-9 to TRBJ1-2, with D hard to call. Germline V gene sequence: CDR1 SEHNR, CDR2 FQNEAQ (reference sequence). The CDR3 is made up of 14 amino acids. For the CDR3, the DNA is TGTTCCAGCAGCTTAGGCCCGGGGATAAGTGGCTACACCTTC. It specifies CSSSLGPGISGYTF.

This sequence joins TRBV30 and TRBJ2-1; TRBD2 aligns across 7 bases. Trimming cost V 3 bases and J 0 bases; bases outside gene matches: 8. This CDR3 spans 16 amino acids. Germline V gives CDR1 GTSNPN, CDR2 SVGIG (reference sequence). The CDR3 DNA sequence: TGTGCCTGGAGATTGAGCGGGGCTAGCTCCTACAATGAGCAGTTCTTC. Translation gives CAWRLSGASSYNEQFF.

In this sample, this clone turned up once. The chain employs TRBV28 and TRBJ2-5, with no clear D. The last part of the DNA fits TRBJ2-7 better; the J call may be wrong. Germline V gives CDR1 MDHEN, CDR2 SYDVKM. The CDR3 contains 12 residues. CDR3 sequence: CASSVRPYEQYF. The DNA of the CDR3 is TGTGCCAGCAGTGTCAGGCCCTACGAGCAGTACTTC.

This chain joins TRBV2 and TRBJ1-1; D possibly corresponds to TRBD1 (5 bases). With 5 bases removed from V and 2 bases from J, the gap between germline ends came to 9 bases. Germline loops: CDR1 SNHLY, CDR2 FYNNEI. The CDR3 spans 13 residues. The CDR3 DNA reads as TGTGCCAGCAGTTGGAGGGGAAACACTGAAGCTTTCTTT. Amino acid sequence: CASSWRGNTEAFF.

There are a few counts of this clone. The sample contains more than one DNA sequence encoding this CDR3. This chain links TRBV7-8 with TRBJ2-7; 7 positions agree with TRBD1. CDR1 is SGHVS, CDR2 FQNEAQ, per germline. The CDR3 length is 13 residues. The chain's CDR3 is CSSRLGQAYEQYF. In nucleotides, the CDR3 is TGTTCTAGCAGGCTAGGACAGGCCTACGAGCAGTACTTC. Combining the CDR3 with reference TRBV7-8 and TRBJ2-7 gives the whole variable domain GAGVSQSPRYKVAKRGQDVALRCDPISGHVSLFWYQQALGQGPEFLTYFQNEAQLDKSGLPSDRFFAERPEGSVSTLKIQRTQQEDSAVYLCSSRLGQAYEQYFGPGTRLTVT.

The CDR3 DNA reads as TGCGCCAGCAGCCAAGCTAGAAACTCCTACAATGAGCAGTTCTTC. Amino acid sequence: CASSQARNSYNEQFF. V is TRBV4-1 and J is TRBJ2-1; D call uncertain. The CDR3 runs 15 residues. The germline V gene encodes CDR1 MGHRA and CDR2 YSYEKL. Trimming removed 1 base from V and 0 bases from J, with 7 bases in between.

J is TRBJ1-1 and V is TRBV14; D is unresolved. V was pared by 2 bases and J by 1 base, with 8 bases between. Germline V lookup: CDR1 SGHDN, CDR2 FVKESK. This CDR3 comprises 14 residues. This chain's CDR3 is CASSQLGRNTEAFF. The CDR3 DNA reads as TGTGCCAGCAGCCAACTTGGCCGGAACACTGAAGCTTTCTTT.

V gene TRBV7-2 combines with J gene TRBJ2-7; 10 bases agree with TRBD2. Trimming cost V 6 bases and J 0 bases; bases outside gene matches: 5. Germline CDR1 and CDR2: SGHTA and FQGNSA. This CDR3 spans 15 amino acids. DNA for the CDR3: TGTGCCAGCAGTCCCGGACTAGCGGTCTCCTACGAGCAGTACTTC. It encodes CASSPGLAVSYEQYF.

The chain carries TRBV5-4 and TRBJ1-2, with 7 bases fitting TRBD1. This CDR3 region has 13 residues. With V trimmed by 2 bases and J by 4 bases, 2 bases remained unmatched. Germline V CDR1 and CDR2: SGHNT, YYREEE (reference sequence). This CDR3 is CASSLNRGYGYTF. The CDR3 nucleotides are TGTGCCAGCAGCTTAAACAGGGGCTATGGCTACACCTTC.

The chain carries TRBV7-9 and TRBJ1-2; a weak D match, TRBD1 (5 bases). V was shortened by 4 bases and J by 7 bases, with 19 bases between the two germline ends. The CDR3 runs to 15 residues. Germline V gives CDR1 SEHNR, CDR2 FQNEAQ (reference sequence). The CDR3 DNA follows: TGTGCCAGCAGCTCCCAGGGCATTGGGTGGTCTGGCTACACCTTC. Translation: CASSSQGIGWSGYTF.

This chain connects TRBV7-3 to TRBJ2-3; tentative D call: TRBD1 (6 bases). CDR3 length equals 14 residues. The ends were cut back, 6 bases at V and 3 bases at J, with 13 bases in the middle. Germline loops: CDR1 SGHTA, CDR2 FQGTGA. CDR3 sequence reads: CASSVQGQTDTQYF. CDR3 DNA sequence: TGTGCCAGCAGTGTACAGGGTCAGACAGATACGCAGTATTTT.

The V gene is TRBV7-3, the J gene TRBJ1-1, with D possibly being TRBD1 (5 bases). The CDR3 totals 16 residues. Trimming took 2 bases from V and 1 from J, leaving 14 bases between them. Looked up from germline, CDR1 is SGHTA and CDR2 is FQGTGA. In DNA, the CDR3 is TGTGCCAGCAGCTTATGGGCTGTTGGGGCGAACACTGAAGCTTTCTTT. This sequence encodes CASSLWAVGANTEAFF. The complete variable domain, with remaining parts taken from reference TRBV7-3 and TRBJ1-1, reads GAGVSQTPSNKVTEKGKYVELRCDPISGHTALYWYRQSLGQGPEFLIYFQGTGAADDSGLPNDRFFAVRPEGSVSTLKIQRTERGDSAVYLCASSLWAVGANTEAFFGQGTRLTVV.

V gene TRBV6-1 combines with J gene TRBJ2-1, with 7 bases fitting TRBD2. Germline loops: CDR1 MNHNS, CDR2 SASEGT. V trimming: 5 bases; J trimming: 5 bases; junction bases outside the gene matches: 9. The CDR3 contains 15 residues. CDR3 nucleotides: TGTGCCAGCAGTCTGCCAGCGGGAAAGAACAATGAGCAGTTCTTC. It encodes CASSLPAGKNNEQFF.